This T cell receptor (beta chain) derives from a study of blood T cell repertoires in COVID-19. Turning to the study itself: There were acute and convalescent COVID-19 samples, and they came from the United States, Italy and Spain.

Germline CDR1 and CDR2: SGHDT and YYEEEE. This CDR3 has 14 amino acids. The trim removed 5 bases at V and 7 bases at J, leaving 8 bases unmatched. Profiling relied on immunoSEQ multiplex PCR, and the TCRdb table lists in-frame clones only, not all of them. Of 140,000 or so clones in the sample, 85% are singletons; the top ten hold 2.5% to 3.5%. This chain links TRBV5-6 with TRBJ1-5; 8 nucleotides agree with TRBD1. Sequenced: peripheral blood. The sequence derives from a man in his fifties with acute or convalescent COVID-19. The CDR3 is CASSFGQGRQPQHF. Here the CDR3 DNA reads TGTGCCAGCAGTTTCGGACAGGGAAGACAGCCCCAGCATTTT.